These T cell receptor beta chains were read from a single sample in a study of cytomegalovirus exposure and HLA in healthy donors. Using immunoSEQ multiplex PCR, the repertoire was profiled, and TCRdb retains in-frame clones only, with some absent. The sample lists 150,000 to 200,000 clones, about 79% occurring once. The specimen sequenced was PBMCs. Receptors were obtained from a man between 50 and 59 years old in good health and CMV-seropositive. Each CDR3 is given with its conserved first and last residue. A D gene is named only where the DNA matches it firmly. Size values are once, few and many counts, or a class for expanded clones, and some rows have none.

J gene: TRBJ2-1
clone size: NA
D gene: NA
V gene: TRBV5-6
CDR3 protein: CASSSAVRKFF
CDR3 DNA: TGTGCCAGCAGCTCGGCGGTGCGAAAGTTCTTC

J gene: TRBJ2-2
clone size: few
D gene: NA
V gene: TRBV11-2
CDR3 protein: CASSLDLIGGENGELFF
CDR3 DNA: TGTGCCAGCAGCTTAGATCTTATTGGGGGCGAGAACGGGGAGCTGTTTTTT

J gene: TRBJ2-5
clone size: NA
D gene: NA
V gene: TRBV11-2
CDR3 protein: CASSLTSSHYF
CDR3 DNA: TGTGCCAGCAGCTTGACTAGTTCCCATTACTTC

J gene: TRBJ2-3
clone size: NA
D gene: TRBD1
V gene: TRBV7-6
CDR3 protein: CASSFGTGHSTDTQYF
CDR3 DNA: TGTGCCAGCAGCTTCGGGACAGGACACAGCACAGATACGCAGTATTTT

J gene: TRBJ2-5
clone size: NA
D gene: TRBD2
V gene: TRBV19
CDR3 protein: CASSISDRGFSGRVETQYF
CDR3 DNA: TGTGCCAGTAGTATATCCGACAGGGGTTTTAGCGGGAGGGTTGAGACCCAGTACTTC

J gene: TRBJ1-1
clone size: NA
D gene: TRBD1
V gene: TRBV18
CDR3 protein: CASSPGQVNTEAFF
CDR3 DNA: TGTGCCAGCTCACCGGGACAGGTGAACACTGAAGCTTTCTTT

J gene: TRBJ2-1
clone size: NA
D gene: NA
V gene: TRBV11-2
CDR3 protein: CASSFPTGGSSYNEQFF
CDR3 DNA: TGTGCCAGCAGCTTTCCCACTGGCGGCAGCTCCTACAATGAGCAGTTCTTC

J gene: TRBJ2-3
clone size: few
D gene: TRBD2
V gene: TRBV5-4
CDR3 protein: CASSFPSGGAGGGTQYF
CDR3 DNA: TGTGCCAGCAGCTTCCCTAGCGGGGGGGCCGGAGGCGGTACGCAGTATTTT

J gene: TRBJ2-5
clone size: NA
D gene: NA
V gene: TRBV5-1
CDR3 protein: CASSLGRGQSETQYF
CDR3 DNA: TGCGCCAGCAGCTTGGGCCGGGGACAATCAGAGACCCAGTACTTC

J gene: TRBJ1-1
clone size: once
D gene: TRBD1
V gene: TRBV29-1
CDR3 protein: CSGGQGRGGEAFF
CDR3 DNA: TGCAGCGGCGGACAGGGAAGAGGGGGTGAAGCTTTCTTT

J gene: TRBJ2-2
clone size: NA
D gene: NA
V gene: TRBV7-6
CDR3 protein: CASSRRDLSNTGELFF
CDR3 DNA: TGTGCCAGCAGCCGTCGAGACTTATCGAACACCGGGGAGCTGTTTTTT

J gene: TRBJ2-1
clone size: NA
D gene: NA
V gene: TRBV21-1
CDR3 protein: CASDGTAGEDRNEQFF
CDR3 DNA: TGTGCCAGCGATGGGACGGCGGGAGAGGATCGCAATGAGCAGTTCTTC

J gene: TRBJ1-3
clone size: NA
D gene: TRBD1
V gene: TRBV30
CDR3 protein: CAWGPGQVSGNTIYF
CDR3 DNA: TGTGCCTGGGGTCCTGGACAGGTTTCAGGAAACACCATATATTTT

J gene: TRBJ2-1
clone size: NA
D gene: NA
V gene: TRBV28
CDR3 protein: CASSSYEQFF
CDR3 DNA: TGTGCCAGCAGTTCATATGAGCAGTTCTTC

J gene: TRBJ2-3
clone size: NA
D gene: NA
V gene: TRBV19
CDR3 protein: CASSMASSTDTQYF
CDR3 DNA: TGTGCCAGTAGTATGGCTAGCAGCACAGATACGCAGTATTTT

J gene: TRBJ2-1
clone size: NA
D gene: TRBD2
V gene: TRBV11-2
CDR3 protein: CASSLFTSEGEQFF
CDR3 DNA: TGTGCCAGCAGCTTATTCACTAGCGAAGGTGAGCAGTTCTTC

J gene: TRBJ1-5
clone size: NA
D gene: TRBD1
V gene: TRBV4-1
CDR3 protein: CASSQEGVQGAGQPQHF
CDR3 DNA: TGCGCCAGCAGCCAAGAGGGGGTACAGGGGGCAGGACAGCCCCAGCATTTT

J gene: TRBJ1-1
clone size: NA
D gene: NA
V gene: TRBV10-2
CDR3 protein: CASKGPGQLMNTEAFF
CDR3 DNA: TGCGCCAGCAAGGGTCCGGGACAACTCATGAACACTGAAGCTTTCTTT

J gene: TRBJ2-1
clone size: NA
D gene: TRBD2
V gene: TRBV6-6
CDR3 protein: CASSQTSGFYNEQFF
CDR3 DNA: TGTGCCAGCAGCCAGACTAGCGGGTTTTACAATGAGCAGTTCTTC

J gene: TRBJ2-2
clone size: NA
D gene: TRBD1
V gene: TRBV7-9
CDR3 protein: CASSGTGNIGELFF
CDR3 DNA: TGTGCCAGCAGCGGGACAGGGAATATCGGGGAGCTGTTTTTT

J gene: TRBJ2-3
clone size: NA
D gene: NA
V gene: TRBV5-1
CDR3 protein: CASSLKPDTQYF
CDR3 DNA: TGCGCCAGCAGCTTGAAGCCAGATACGCAGTATTTT

J gene: TRBJ1-2
clone size: NA
D gene: NA
V gene: TRBV5-5
CDR3 protein: CASSFSATGVGYGYTF
CDR3 DNA: TGTGCCAGCAGCTTTTCGGCGACTGGCGTAGGCTATGGCTACACCTTC

J gene: TRBJ2-5
clone size: NA
D gene: TRBD1
V gene: TRBV18
CDR3 protein: CASSPPGGETQYF
CDR3 DNA: TGTGCCAGCTCACCCCCAGGGGGAGAGACCCAGTACTTC

J gene: TRBJ2-4
clone size: NA
D gene: TRBD1
V gene: TRBV11-3
CDR3 protein: CASSSTGGNIQYF
CDR3 DNA: TGTGCCAGCAGCTCGACAGGGGGAAACATTCAGTACTTC

J gene: TRBJ1-5
clone size: NA
D gene: TRBD1
V gene: TRBV6-4
CDR3 protein: CASTVTGDNSNQPQHF
CDR3 DNA: TGTGCCAGCACCGTGACAGGGGACAATAGCAATCAGCCCCAGCATTTT

J gene: TRBJ1-3
clone size: once
D gene: NA
V gene: TRBV6-6
CDR3 protein: CASRDRVLSGNTIYF
CDR3 DNA: TGTGCCAGCAGAGACAGAGTCCTCTCTGGAAACACCATATATTTT

J gene: TRBJ2-1
clone size: NA
D gene: TRBD1
V gene: TRBV5-1
CDR3 protein: CASSYDGQALRSNEQFF
CDR3 DNA: TGCGCCAGCAGCTATGATGGACAGGCATTAAGGAGCAATGAGCAGTTCTTC

J gene: TRBJ2-2
clone size: once
D gene: NA
V gene: TRBV13
CDR3 protein: CASSSSQGIWTGELFF
CDR3 DNA: TGTGCCAGCAGCTCGAGCCAGGGGATCTGGACCGGGGAGCTGTTTTTT

J gene: TRBJ2-1
clone size: NA
D gene: NA
V gene: TRBV6-1
CDR3 protein: CASSEATVGRSSYNEQFF
CDR3 DNA: TGTGCCAGCAGTGAAGCGACGGTGGGGCGGAGTTCCTACAATGAGCAGTTCTTC

J gene: TRBJ2-1
clone size: NA
D gene: TRBD2
V gene: TRBV19
CDR3 protein: CASSIGTSGVSSYNEQFF
CDR3 DNA: TGTGCCAGTAGTATCGGGACTAGCGGGGTGAGCTCCTACAATGAGCAGTTCTTC

J gene: TRBJ1-2
clone size: few
D gene: NA
V gene: TRBV6-5
CDR3 protein: CASRESYGYTF
CDR3 DNA: TGTGCCAGCAGGGAGTCCTATGGCTACACCTTC